One T cell receptor (beta chain) is described in this entry. Its antigen is currently not known. It has no much larger one-base neighbor in the sample; base qualities were not kept. TCRbeta CDR3 regions were amplified from genomic DNA by means of the immunoSEQ Assay, a bias-controlled multiplex PCR. The original methods were these. The number of nucleated cells in each sample was estimated from the amplification of reference gene primers within the assay. To quantify the absolute abundance of each unique TCRbeta CDR3 rearrangement, sequence reads were collapsed and filtered. For each sample, productive Simpson clonality was calculated by taking the square root of Simpson's diversity index across productive rearrangements. Entries here come from immuneACCESS through TCRdb and include only in-frame sequences with V and J called. Some clones fail to appear in such tables; in the studies checked, an unresolved V gene covers under half of the shortfall, and the cause of the remainder is unknown. V, J and clone size were drawn from that table, and D and trimming were deduced from the DNA. Here the sample has 150,000 to 200,000 clones; approximately 82% occur a single time. The top ten constitute around 3.6% of the sample.

This sample is part of a study of blood T cell repertoires in COVID-19 (dated by TCRdb to 2020 to 2021). Some background on the complete study: The collaborator samples originated in the United States, Italy and Spain and spanned the acute and convalescent phases of COVID-19. The prospective study material was composed of cDNA or gDNA derived from T cells, B-cell-depleted T cells, or PBMCs. The repertoires were released in a freely available public database intended as a resource for research on the immune response to SARS-CoV-2. Samples were obtained from the ongoing ImmuneRACE study (first 160 participants) and from approximately 1,200 subjects provided by 6 global collaborators. Subjects who had been exposed to COVID-19, were actively infected with it, or had recovered from it provided the deeply sampled blood TCRbeta repertoires that made up the dataset. Nearly every sample came with metadata listing a de-identified subject ID, COVID-19 status, age in years and sex. Where HLA class I and class II types were available, the types were taken from metadata supplied by the sample provider, not from assay-based typing.

General conclusions and limits of the study: The quantity of clinical and demographic metadata differed by source and by participant and was supplied without curation.

Including the terminal cysteine and phenylalanine, the CDR3 comprises 15 residues. The CDR3 DNA has 45 bases and is translated from base 1. Compared with germline, V lacks 6 bases and J lacks 4 bases; bases without a gene match: 9. Taken from the germline V gene, the CDR1 and CDR2 loops are SGHAT and FQNNGV. In the prospective study, participants were roughly 18 to 100 years old, resided in 24 geographic areas of the United States, and were enrolled through a virtual design. In the prospective study, participants were assigned to cohorts based on the clinical history participants reported in a screening survey and a study questionnaire. Mobile phlebotomists in the prospective study collected whole blood, serum and a nasopharyngeal or oropharyngeal swab from every participant. Over a 2-month period, participants in the prospective study had the option of providing additional blood draws and questionnaires. Before DNA extraction, blood samples from the prospective study were shipped at room temperature or frozen.

Recombination connected TRBV11-2 to TRBJ1-1; 9 junctional bases match TRBD1. The material sequenced was PBMCs or T cells enriched from blood (not recorded which). The sequence was obtained from a woman between 45 and 65 years old in a cohort exposed to, infected with or recovered from COVID-19 (not recorded which). The CDR3 here reads CASSRWDRVGTEAFF. The DNA sequence follows: TGTGCCAGCAGTCGTTGGGACAGGGTAGGCACTGAAGCTTTCTTT. The reference TRBV11-2 and TRBJ1-1 proteins fill in what lies around the CDR3, so the full variable domain reads EAGVAQSPRYKIIEKRQSVAFWCNPISGHATLYWYQQILGQGPKLLIQFQNNGVVDDSQLPKDRFSAERLKGVDSTLKIQPAKLEDSAVYLCASSRWDRVGTEAFFGQGTRLTVV.